This passage covers 12 T cell receptor beta chains from one sample sequenced in a study of blood T cell repertoires in COVID-19. Libraries were prepared by immunoSEQ multiplex PCR; TCRdb keeps only in-frame clonotypes and omits some of them. The data show around 300,000 clones, with nearly 90% seen just once and about 9.4% held by the top ten. Sequenced material: PBMCs or T cells enriched from blood (not recorded which). These receptors originate from a woman under 40 who had recovered from COVID-19.

The chain uses TRBV3-1 (or the pseudogene TRBV3-2) and TRBJ1-1, with 10 bases identical to TRBD1. The germline gives CDR1 LGHDT, CDR2 YNNKEL (reference sequence). CDR3 length: 15 residues. Trimming at V came to 6 bases and at J to 4 bases, leaving 8 bases not matched to a gene. The CDR3 spells CASRPTGGRGTEAFF. The DNA for the CDR3 is TGTGCCAGCAGACCGACAGGGGGCCGGGGCACTGAAGCTTTCTTT.

The J gene is TRBJ2-2, the V gene TRBV4-2; D is uncertain. The V and J ends lost 1 base and 2 bases respectively, with 11 bases between them. CDR3 length: 16 residues. Germline CDR1 is LGHNA and CDR2 is YNFKEQ. The DNA of the CDR3 is TGTGCCAGCAGCCAAGCCGTCCGCGGTAACACCGGGGAGCTGTTTTTT. It encodes CASSQAVRGNTGELFF.

The chain carries TRBV7-9 and TRBJ2-1; unclear D gene. The CDR3 has 14 residues. The V end was cut by 5 bases, the J end by 4 bases, with 12 bases between. CDR1 and CDR2 from the germline V gene are SEHNR and FQNEAQ (reference sequence). CDR3 DNA: TGTGCCAGCAGCCTTACCATGGAGTACAATGAGCAGTTCTTC. Its protein is CASSLTMEYNEQFF.

V usage is TRBV7-6 and J usage is TRBJ2-5; D remains unclear. Trimming stripped 3 bases from V and 3 bases from J, with 11 bases between. Germline lookup yields CDR1 SGHVS and CDR2 FNYEAQ. The CDR3 has 14 residues. The CDR3 protein is CASSFLIQKETQYF. The CDR3 region has the DNA TGTGCCAGCAGCTTCCTAATTCAAAAAGAGACCCAGTACTTC. Filled out from reference TRBV7-6 and TRBJ2-5, the complete variable domain reads GAGVSQSPRYKVTKRGQDVALRCDPISGHVSLYWYRQALGQGPEFLTYFNYEAQQDKSGLPNDRFSAERPEGSISTLTIQRTEQRDSAMYRCASSFLIQKETQYFGPGTRLLVL.

Here the CDR3 reads CASSLVAGEGNTIYF. For the CDR3, the DNA is TGTGCCAGCAGCTTAGTTGCCGGGGAAGGAAACACCATATATTTT. This chain uses TRBV7-9 with TRBJ1-3; D call uncertain. Trimming left V 1 base short and J 4 bases short, with 11 bases between. The germline V gene encodes CDR1 SEHNR and CDR2 FQNEAQ (reference sequence). The CDR3 contains 15 residues.

This clone was seen only once. V is TRBV7-9 and J is TRBJ2-7; 8 bases match TRBD1. Germline V CDR1 and CDR2: SEHNR, FQNEAQ (reference sequence). V shed 0 bases and J 5 bases; nucleotides not matched to a gene: 3. The CDR3 extends over 14 amino acids. This CDR3 reads CASSLADREHEQYF. CDR3 coding DNA: TGTGCCAGCAGCTTAGCGGACAGGGAACACGAGCAGTACTTC.

The rearrangement uses TRBV27 and TRBJ2-1; tentatively, D is TRBD1 (6 bases). The CDR3 has 15 residues. Germline CDR1 and CDR2: MNHEY and SMNVEV (reference sequence). The V gene lost 10 bases and the J gene lost 4 bases, with 20 bases spanning the gap. The CDR3 loop is CATLGQGKLYNEQFF. CDR3 DNA: TGTGCCACCCTGGGGCAGGGGAAGCTATACAATGAGCAGTTCTTC.

V and J are TRBV4-1 and TRBJ2-3, with TRBD1 matching over 10 bases. CDR1 is MGHRA, CDR2 YSYEKL, per germline. The CDR3 has 18 residues. Trimming removed 1 base from V and 3 bases from J; junction bases left unmatched: 10. This CDR3 is CASSQVVSGTGETDTQYF. The CDR3, as DNA: TGCGCCAGCAGCCAAGTGGTGTCCGGGACAGGGGAGACAGATACGCAGTATTTT.

V is TRBV6-5 and J is TRBJ2-7; 9 positions agree with TRBD2. The trim removed 6 bases at V and 3 bases at J, leaving 9 bases unmatched. This CDR3 has 15 amino acids. The germline gives CDR1 MNHEY, CDR2 SVGAGI. The CDR3 nucleotides are TGTGCCAGCAGAGACACTAGCGGGCTGAACTACGAGCAGTACTTC. Encoded protein: CASRDTSGLNYEQYF.

The chain recombines TRBV7-2 with TRBJ2-1; TRBD2 is a possible D gene (5 bases). Germline CDR1 reads SGHTA; CDR2 reads FQGNSA. This CDR3 has 15 amino acids. The V and J ends lost 1 base and 4 bases respectively, with 11 bases between them. The CDR3, as DNA: TGTGCCAGCAGCTTAGTTGGTTCGGGGTACAATGAGCAGTTCTTC. Protein sequence: CASSLVGSGYNEQFF.

This rearrangement joins TRBV6-5 to TRBJ2-5; D is unclear. This CDR3 spans 12 amino acids. The germline V and J ends were trimmed by 7 bases and 4 bases, with 10 bases remaining between them. The V gene's germline CDR1 is MNHEY and CDR2 SVGAGI. CDR3 in amino acids: CASNLAGETQYF. The CDR3 DNA is TGTGCCAGCAATCTTGCCGGAGAGACCCAGTACTTC.

This chain connects TRBV28 to TRBJ2-1; D is unresolved. Germline loops: CDR1 MDHEN, CDR2 SYDVKM. Between the trimmed V and J ends, which lost 6 bases and 2 bases, there was a span of 8 bases. The CDR3 runs 13 residues. CDR3 coding DNA: TGTGCCAGCAGGGGCCCGCCCTACAATGAGCAGTTCTTC. Protein sequence: CASRGPPYNEQFF.